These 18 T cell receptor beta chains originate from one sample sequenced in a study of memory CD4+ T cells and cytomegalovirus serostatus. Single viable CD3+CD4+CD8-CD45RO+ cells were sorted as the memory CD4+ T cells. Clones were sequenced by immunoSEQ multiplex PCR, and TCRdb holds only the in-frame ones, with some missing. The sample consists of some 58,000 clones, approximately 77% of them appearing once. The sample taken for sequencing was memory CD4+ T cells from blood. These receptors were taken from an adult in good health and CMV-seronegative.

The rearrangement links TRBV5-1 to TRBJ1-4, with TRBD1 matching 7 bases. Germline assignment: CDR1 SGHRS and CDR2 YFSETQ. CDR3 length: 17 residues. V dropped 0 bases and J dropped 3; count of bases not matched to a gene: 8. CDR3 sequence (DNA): TGCGCCAGCAGCTTGGTCGGGACAGCCGGCGCTAATGAAAAACTGTTTTTT. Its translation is CASSLVGTAGANEKLFF.

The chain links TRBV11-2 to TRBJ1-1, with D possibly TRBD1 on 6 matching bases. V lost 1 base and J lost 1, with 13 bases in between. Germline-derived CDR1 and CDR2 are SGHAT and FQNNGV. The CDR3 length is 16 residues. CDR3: CASSLVGGGPNTEAFF. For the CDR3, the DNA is TGTGCCAGCAGCTTAGTAGGGGGGGGACCGAACACTGAAGCTTTCTTT.

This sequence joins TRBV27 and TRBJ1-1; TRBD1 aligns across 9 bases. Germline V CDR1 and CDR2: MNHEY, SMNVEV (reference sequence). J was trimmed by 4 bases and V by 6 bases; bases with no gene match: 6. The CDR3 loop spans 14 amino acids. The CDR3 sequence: CASRRDRVATEAFF. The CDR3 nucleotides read TGTGCCAGCAGGCGGGACAGGGTAGCCACTGAAGCTTTCTTT.

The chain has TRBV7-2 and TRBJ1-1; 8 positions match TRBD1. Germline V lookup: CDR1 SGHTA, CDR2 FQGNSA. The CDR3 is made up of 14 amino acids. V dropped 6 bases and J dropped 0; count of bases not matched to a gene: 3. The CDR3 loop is CASRGRGLNTEAFF. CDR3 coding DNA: TGTGCCAGCAGGGGCAGGGGGCTGAACACTGAAGCTTTCTTT.

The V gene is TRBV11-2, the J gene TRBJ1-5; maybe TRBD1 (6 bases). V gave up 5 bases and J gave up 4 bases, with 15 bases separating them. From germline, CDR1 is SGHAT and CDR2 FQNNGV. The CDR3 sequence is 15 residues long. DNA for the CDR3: TGTGCCAGCAGCCGTTCTGGGACACAAAATCAGCCCCAGCATTTT. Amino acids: CASSRSGTQNQPQHF.

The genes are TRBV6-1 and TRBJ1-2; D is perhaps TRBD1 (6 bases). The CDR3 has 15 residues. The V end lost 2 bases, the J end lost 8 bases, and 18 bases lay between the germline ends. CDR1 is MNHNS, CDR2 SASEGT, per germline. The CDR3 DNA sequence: TGTGCCAGCAGTGAAATGCAGGGGACCTTTAGCGGCTACACCTTC. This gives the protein CASSEMQGTFSGYTF.

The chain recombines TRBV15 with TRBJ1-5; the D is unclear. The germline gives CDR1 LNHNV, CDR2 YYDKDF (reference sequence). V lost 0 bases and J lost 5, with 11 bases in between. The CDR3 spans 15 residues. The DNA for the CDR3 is TGTGCCACCAGCAGAGATATGGCTCTGTATCAGCCCCAGCATTTT. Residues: CATSRDMALYQPQHF.

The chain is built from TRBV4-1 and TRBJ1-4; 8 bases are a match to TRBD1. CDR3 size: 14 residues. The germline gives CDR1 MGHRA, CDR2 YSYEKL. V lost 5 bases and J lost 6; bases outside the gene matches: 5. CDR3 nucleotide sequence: TGCGCCAGCAGCACGACAGGGGCCGATGAAAAACTGTTTTTT. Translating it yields CASSTTGADEKLFF.

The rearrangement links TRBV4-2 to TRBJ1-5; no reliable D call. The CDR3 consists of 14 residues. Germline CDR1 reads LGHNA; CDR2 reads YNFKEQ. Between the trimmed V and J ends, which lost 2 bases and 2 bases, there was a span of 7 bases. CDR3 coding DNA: TGTGCCAGCAGCCAACAAGGTGGCAATCAGCCCCAGCATTTT. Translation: CASSQQGGNQPQHF.

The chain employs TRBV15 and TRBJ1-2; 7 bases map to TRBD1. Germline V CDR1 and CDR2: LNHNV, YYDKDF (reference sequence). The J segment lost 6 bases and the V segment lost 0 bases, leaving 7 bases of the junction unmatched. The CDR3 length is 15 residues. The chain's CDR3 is CATSRDQETGNGYTF. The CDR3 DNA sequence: TGTGCCACCAGCAGAGATCAGGAGACAGGGAATGGCTACACCTTC.

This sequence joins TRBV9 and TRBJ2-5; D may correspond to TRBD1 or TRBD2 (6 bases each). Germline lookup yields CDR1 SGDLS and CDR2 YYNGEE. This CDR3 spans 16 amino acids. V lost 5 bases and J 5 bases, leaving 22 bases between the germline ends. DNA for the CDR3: TGTGCCAGCAGTGAGGGGGTGACTAGTGCCCGGGAGACCCAGTACTTC. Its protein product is CASSEGVTSARETQYF.

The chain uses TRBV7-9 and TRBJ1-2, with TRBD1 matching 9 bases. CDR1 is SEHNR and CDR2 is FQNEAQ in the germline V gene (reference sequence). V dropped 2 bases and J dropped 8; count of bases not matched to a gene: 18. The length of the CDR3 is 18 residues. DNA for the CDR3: TGTGCCAGCAGCTTATCTGGCCGGGGGACAGGGAGTCGAGGGGGCTACACCTTC. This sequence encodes CASSLSGRGTGSRGGYTF. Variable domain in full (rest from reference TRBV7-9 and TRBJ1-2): DTGVSQNPRHKITKRGQNVTFRCDPISEHNRLYWYRQTLGQGPEFLTYFQNEAQLEKSRLLSDRFSAERPKGSFSTLEIQRTEQGDSAMYLCASSLSGRGTGSRGGYTFGSGTRLTVV.

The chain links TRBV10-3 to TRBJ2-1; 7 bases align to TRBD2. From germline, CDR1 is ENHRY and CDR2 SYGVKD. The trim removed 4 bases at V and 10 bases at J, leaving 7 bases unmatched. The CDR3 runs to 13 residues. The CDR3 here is CAISGLEREEQFF. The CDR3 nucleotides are TGTGCCATCAGTGGGTTAGAGCGGGAAGAGCAGTTCTTC.

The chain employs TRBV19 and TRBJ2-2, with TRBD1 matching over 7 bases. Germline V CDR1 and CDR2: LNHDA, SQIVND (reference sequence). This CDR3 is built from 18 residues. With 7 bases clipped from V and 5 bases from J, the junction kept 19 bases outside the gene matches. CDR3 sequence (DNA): TGTGCCAGTAATCCTTCCAGTAGGGGGCGGAGGAATACCGGGGAGCTGTTTTTT. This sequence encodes CASNPSSRGRRNTGELFF. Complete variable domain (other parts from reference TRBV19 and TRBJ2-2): DGGITQSPKYLFRKEGQNVTLSCEQNLNHDAMYWYRQDPGQGLRLIYYSQIVNDFQKGDIAEGYSVSREKKESFPLTVTSAQKNPTAFYLCASNPSSRGRRNTGELFFGEGSRLTVL.

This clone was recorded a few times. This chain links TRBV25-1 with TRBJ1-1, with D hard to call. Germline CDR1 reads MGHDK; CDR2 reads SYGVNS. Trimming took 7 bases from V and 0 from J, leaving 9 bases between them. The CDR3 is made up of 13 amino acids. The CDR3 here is CASKYNMNTEAFF. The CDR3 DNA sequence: TGTGCCAGCAAGTATAACATGAACACTGAAGCTTTCTTT.

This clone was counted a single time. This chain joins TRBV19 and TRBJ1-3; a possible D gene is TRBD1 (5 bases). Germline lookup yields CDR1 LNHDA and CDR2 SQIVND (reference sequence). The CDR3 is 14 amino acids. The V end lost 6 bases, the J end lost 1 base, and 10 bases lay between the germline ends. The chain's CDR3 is CASSRVLSGNTIYF. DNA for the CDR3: TGTGCCAGTAGCAGGGTTCTATCTGGAAACACCATATATTTT.

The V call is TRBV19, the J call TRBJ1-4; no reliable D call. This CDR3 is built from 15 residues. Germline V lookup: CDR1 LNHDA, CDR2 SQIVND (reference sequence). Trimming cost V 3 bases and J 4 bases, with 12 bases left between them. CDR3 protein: CASSMGPRRNEKLFF. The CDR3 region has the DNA TGTGCCAGTAGTATGGGTCCTAGACGTAATGAAAAACTGTTTTTT. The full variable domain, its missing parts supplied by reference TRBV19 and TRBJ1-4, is DGGITQSPKYLFRKEGQNVTLSCEQNLNHDAMYWYRQDPGQGLRLIYYSQIVNDFQKGDIAEGYSVSREKKESFPLTVTSAQKNPTAFYLCASSMGPRRNEKLFFGSGTQLSVL.

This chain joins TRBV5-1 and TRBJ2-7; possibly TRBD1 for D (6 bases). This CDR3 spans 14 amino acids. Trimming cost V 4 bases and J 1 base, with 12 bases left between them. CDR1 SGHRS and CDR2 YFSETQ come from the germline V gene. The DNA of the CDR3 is TGCGCCAGCAGCAACGGACAGCTTTCCTACGAGCAGTACTTC. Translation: CASSNGQLSYEQYF. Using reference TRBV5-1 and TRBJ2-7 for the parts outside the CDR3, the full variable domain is KAGVTQTPRYLIKTRGQQVTLSCSPISGHRSVSWYQQTPGQGLQFLFEYFSETQRNKGNFPGRFSGRQFSNSRSEMNVSTLELGDSALYLCASSNGQLSYEQYFGPGTRLTVT.